This T cell receptor (beta chain) was profiled in a study of cytomegalovirus exposure and HLA in healthy donors. Study summary: In an early release, HLA-typed donors contributed tens of millions of unique TCR sequences.

With regard to this clone: Antigen specificity is unknown.

Trimming cost V 6 bases and J 2 bases, with 13 bases left between them. The CDR3 covers 14 residues. Germline lookup yields CDR1 SGHTA and CDR2 FQGNSA. With 60 Vbeta and 13 Jbeta primers, the PCR was carried out. Assay used: immunoSEQ multiplex PCR; TCRdb lists only in-frame clones, some missing. The table for this sample gives 150,000 or so clones. Regarding the study as a whole: Reportedly, HLA-A and HLA-B alleles of most subjects were accurately predicted from TCR beta.

Specimen: PBMCs. The sequence was obtained from a woman aged 55-70 years in good health and CMV-seronegative. The V gene is TRBV7-2, the J gene TRBJ2-5, with D possibly being TRBD1 (5 bases). In DNA form, the CDR3 reads TGTGCCAGCAGAAAACAGGCAGAACAAGAGACCCAGTACTTC. Its translation: CASRKQAEQETQYF. Supplemented by reference TRBV7-2 and TRBJ2-5, the full variable domain reads GAGVSQSPSNKVTEKGKDVELRCDPISGHTALYWYRQSLGQGLEFLIYFQGNSAPDKSGLPSDRFSAERTGGSVSTLTIQRTQQEDSAVYLCASRKQAEQETQYFGPGTRLLVL.